Listed below are T cell receptor beta chains from one sample, sequenced in a study of blood T cell repertoires in COVID-19. Some clones are missing from TCRdb's copy, which holds only in-frame ones; the method was immunoSEQ multiplex PCR. The sample includes some 270,000 clones, over 80% of them seen just once. The sequencing input was PBMCs or T cells enriched from blood (not recorded which). The receptors come from a woman aged 40 to 50 who had been exposed to COVID-19. Each CDR3 is given with its conserved first and last residue. A D gene is named only where the DNA matches it firmly. A row's size may be missing; if present it is once, few, many or a size class.

clone_size	v_call	d_call	cdr3_aa
.	TRBV24-1	TRBD2	CATSGGGRDTQYF
few	TRBV7-6	.	CASSLAGATEAFF
many	TRBV6-5	.	CASSREPTIPTEAFF
.	TRBV6-2/TRBV6-3	.	CASSLKAWNYGYTF
.	TRBV28	.	CASSLPTGLRETQYF
.	TRBV9	.	CASSVVGHGYTF
.	TRBV10-3	.	CAIRGHTEMNTEAFF
.	TRBV18	TRBD1	CASSPGTQGAIGYTF
.	TRBV6-6	TRBD1	CASSRGGTGTGSSPLHF
.	TRBV12-3/TRBV12-4	.	CASRRDSADTQYF
.	TRBV7-7	TRBD2	CASSPGLAETYEQFF
few	TRBV19	TRBD1	CASSGQGARKEKLFF
.	TRBV7-3	.	CASSPQIGENTEAFF
.	TRBV4-2	TRBD1	CASSQSGTGLIDGYTF
.	TRBV5-6	.	CASSLEGARAKNIQYF
.	TRBV10-3	.	CAIRETSTDTQYF
.	TRBV15	TRBD1	CATSRGDWTGGTSGANVLTF
.	TRBV7-8	.	CASSLPGGGTEAFF
.	TRBV19	TRBD1	CASSTGGVSGGYTF
.	TRBV15	TRBD1	CATSKWTGDEKLFF
.	TRBV28	TRBD1	CASSPGTGGYYGYTF
.	TRBV10-2	TRBD2	CASRTVLAGALYNEQFF
.	TRBV3-1/TRBV3-2	.	CASSLTWAKTYEQYF
.	TRBV19	.	CASSIPPGLGVLNTEAFF
.	TRBV9	.	CASSLTFNTGELFF
.	TRBV7-9	.	CASSPTGRSPLHF
.	TRBV6-5	TRBD1	CASSLYGTGETF
.	TRBV30	TRBD1	CAWGLGDRGPRLFF
.	TRBV7-9	TRBD1	CASSFTGGAAGELFF
.	TRBV29-1	TRBD1	CSVEDGTGEGKLFF
.	TRBV18	TRBD2	CASSGLAGGAGELFF
.	TRBV7-3	.	CASSLIGGAEAFF
.	TRBV7-2	TRBD1	CASRQDRVNNEQFF
.	TRBV19	.	CASSPGPGNYGYTF
.	TRBV14	.	CASSHGLNAETQYF
.	TRBV6-5	TRBD1	CASSYGTGGSAEAFF
.	TRBV5-1	.	CASSLAGGNEQFF
.	TRBV9	TRBD2	CASSPSGGYTDTQYF
.	TRBV3-1/TRBV3-2	.	CASSQDIVQGIYF
.	TRBV29-1	TRBD1	CSVEEGTVNEKLFF
once	TRBV30	TRBD1	CAHTPGGGTDTQYF
.	TRBV28	.	CASSLLFQGRLGQPQHF
.	TRBV18	.	CASSPTGTPNTIYF
.	TRBV7-2	TRBD1	CASSLRTGTGSGYTF
.	TRBV27	TRBD1	CASKRGGQGHNSPLHF
few	TRBV6-2/TRBV6-3	TRBD1	CASSRQGRNSPLHF
.	TRBV7-6	.	CASSHAPGAPNYGYTF
once	TRBV10-3	.	CAISDFDEQFF
.	TRBV6-1	TRBD1	CASSGGDRGGNQPQHF
.	TRBV2	.	CASSEWRGLSGNTIYF
.	TRBV19	.	CASSQDRNEKLFF
.	TRBV19	.	CASSIGTGINQETQYF
.	TRBV27	.	CASSLAQTPWDYGYTF